Sequencing of this T cell receptor (beta chain) was carried out in a study of T cells in localized non-small cell lung cancer. Findings and caveats of the study: Of the top 100 tumor clones, median around 60 were in adjacent lung, 25 to 30 among its top 100.

Assay used: immunoSEQ multiplex PCR; TCRdb lists only in-frame clones, some missing. The sample consists of over 70,000 clones, about nine tenths of them appearing once. This clone appeared a single time. Its antigen is not identified. There are 13 residues in the CDR3. The V segment lost 7 bases and the J segment 4 bases; nucleotides outside the gene matches: 8. Germline CDR1 reads SGHNT; CDR2 reads YYREEE (reference sequence). This material consisted of PBMCs, taken before any cancer treatment. This sequence joins TRBV5-4 and TRBJ2-7; TRBD1 matches 7 bases. The clonotype comes from a woman aged 40-75 years with stage II squamous cell lung carcinoma. CDR3: CASRQGIGYEQYF. In DNA form, the CDR3 reads TGTGCCAGCCGACAGGGTATAGGTTACGAGCAGTACTTC.